This is a list of T cell receptor beta chains from one sample in a study of T-cell memory formation after mild COVID-19. TCRdb analysed the 5' RACE reads with MiXCR anew, one entry per CDR3 protein. The sample has approximately 410,000 distinct CDR3 sequences; around 22% are singletons. Sequenced: PBMCs or a T cell subset sorted from them (not recorded which). The receptors derive from an adult woman who had mild COVID-19 (a few samples of this study predate the infection). Cell type and time point are not known. Each CDR3 is given with its conserved first and last residue. The D gene is left open where the match is weak. Rows give clone size only sometimes, using once, few, many, or a class for an expanded clone.

>TRBV6-2/TRBV6-3|TRBD2|16|TRBJ2-1|few
CASSPSAGGMYNEQFF
TGTGCCAGCAGTCCTTCAGCGGGGGGGATGTACAATGAGCAGTTCTTC
>TRBV20-1|TRBD2|18|TRBJ2-7|few
CSARETPRGLAGEGEQYF
TGCAGTGCTAGAGAGACCCCCCGCGGGCTAGCGGGAGAGGGCGAGCAGTACTTC
>TRBV21-1|-|15|TRBJ1-1|few
CASSKSGRMNTEAFF
TGTGCCAGCAGCAAATCCGGGAGGATGAACACTGAAGCTTTCTTT
>TRBV30|TRBD2|14|TRBJ2-1|few
CAWSRSGGYNEQFF
TGTGCCTGGAGTCGAAGCGGGGGCTACAATGAGCAGTTCTTC
>TRBV5-6|TRBD2|15|TRBJ2-3|-
CASSRGTSPRDTQYF
TGTGCCAGCAGCCGCGGGACTAGCCCGCGGGATACGCAGTATTTT
>TRBV18|TRBD1|14|TRBJ2-2|few
CASFQGVDTGELFF
TGTGCCAGCTTTCAGGGGGTCGACACCGGGGAGCTGTTTTTT
>TRBV14|-|15|TRBJ2-5|-
CASSHLSGAQETQYF
TGTGCCAGCAGCCATCTTAGCGGAGCACAAGAGACCCAGTACTTC
>TRBV7-2|TRBD1|14|TRBJ2-7|-
CASSPNRGSNEQYF
TGTGCCAGCAGCCCAAACAGGGGTTCTAACGAGCAGTACTTC
>TRBV7-2|-|13|TRBJ2-5|few
CASSTGWVETQYF
TGTGCCAGCAGTACGGGTTGGGTGGAGACCCAGTACTTC
>TRBV7-9|TRBD2|12|TRBJ2-1|few
CASSPGLAVGFF
TGTGCCAGCAGCCCAGGACTAGCGGTTGGGTTCTTC
>TRBV20-1|TRBD1|12|TRBJ1-3|-
CSLQGAGDTIYF
TGCAGTTTACAGGGGGCCGGGGACACCATATATTTT
>TRBV30|-|12|TRBJ2-1|few
CAWRAQGNEQFF
TGTGCCTGGAGGGCTCAGGGGAATGAGCAGTTCTTC
>TRBV7-2|TRBD2|17|TRBJ2-3|-
CASSLAPGLAPLDTQYF
TGTGCCAGCAGCTTAGCACCGGGACTAGCGCCCTTAGATACGCAGTATTTT
>TRBV24-1|TRBD2|18|TRBJ2-1|few
CATATSGSFPGSYNEQFF
TGTGCCACCGCCACTAGCGGGAGTTTTCCGGGCTCCTACAATGAGCAGTTCTTC
>TRBV18|TRBD1|14|TRBJ2-5|few
CASSPRTGVETQYF
TGTGCCAGCTCACCAAGGACAGGGGTGGAGACCCAGTACTTC
>TRBV20-1|-|12|TRBJ1-3|-
CSAKGPGNTIYF
TGCAGTGCTAAAGGGCCGGGAAACACCATATATTTT
>TRBV20-1|-|13|TRBJ1-6|-
CSALISYNSPLHF
TGCAGTGCTCTTATCTCCTATAATTCACCCCTCCACTTT
>TRBV10-3|TRBD1|13|TRBJ1-2|few
CAISATGGYGYTF
TGTGCCATCAGTGCGACAGGGGGCTATGGCTACACCTTC
>TRBV7-2|-|16|TRBJ2-4|many
CASSTGIYLAKNIQYF
TGTGCCAGCAGTACCGGGATCTACTTAGCCAAAAACATTCAGTACTTC
>TRBV20-1|-|12|TRBJ2-1|-
CSAQTRWGEQFF
TGCAGTGCGCAAACACGTTGGGGTGAGCAGTTCTTC
>TRBV7-2|TRBD1|14|TRBJ2-7|-
CASSTGQGIYEQYF
TGTGCCAGCAGCACGGGACAGGGGATCTACGAGCAGTACTTC
>TRBV11-2|TRBD1|16|TRBJ2-2|-
CASSLGTGGGGGELFF
TGTGCCAGCAGCCTCGGGACAGGGGGCGGTGGCGGGGAGCTGTTTTTT
>TRBV4-2|-|17|TRBJ2-1|-
CASSQEGSGRTYNEQFF
TGTGCCAGCAGCCAAGAGGGCAGCGGGCGTACCTACAATGAGCAGTTCTTC
>TRBV11-2|-|14|TRBJ2-7|-
CASSSRDAREEQYF
TGTGCCAGCAGCTCCCGGGACGCCAGGGAAGAGCAGTACTTC
>TRBV18|-|14|TRBJ2-7|few
CASSPSGQLSEQYF
TGTGCCAGCTCACCGAGTGGACAGCTTAGCGAGCAGTACTTC
>TRBV4-3|-|16|TRBJ2-7|-
CASSQDPDSDPYEQYF
TGCGCCAGCAGCCAAGATCCCGACTCTGATCCCTACGAGCAGTACTTC
>TRBV27|-|17|TRBJ2-6|-
CASSPGRGVTGANVLTF
TGTGCCAGCAGTCCGGGCAGGGGTGTAACTGGGGCCAACGTCCTGACTTTC
>TRBV5-1|-|15|TRBJ2-5|-
CASSLGANRGETQYF
TGCGCCAGCAGCTTGGGGGCGAACCGGGGAGAGACCCAGTACTTC
>TRBV11-2|TRBD2|14|TRBJ2-7|-
CASRTLAGSYEQYF
TGTGCCAGCAGGACACTAGCGGGATCCTACGAGCAGTACTTC
>TRBV29-1|-|18|TRBJ2-6|once
CSVEVRGSGLAGANVLTF
TGCAGCGTTGAAGTCCGAGGTTCGGGGTTGGCTGGGGCCAACGTCCTGACTTTC
>TRBV4-1|TRBD2|19|TRBJ2-5|-
CASSQEVLAGGNDEETQYF
TGCGCCAGCAGCCAAGAAGTACTGGCGGGGGGGAATGATGAGGAGACCCAGTACTTC
>TRBV5-1|-|17|TRBJ1-3|-
CASSTSPGRNSGNNIYF
TGCGCCAGCAGCACCTCCCCGGGACGGAACTCTGGAAACAACATATATTTT
>TRBV4-1|-|13|TRBJ2-1|few
CASSTSQGNEQFF
TGCGCCAGCAGCACTTCACAGGGTAATGAGCAGTTCTTC
>TRBV7-9|-|14|TRBJ1-6|few
CASSFGQPNSPLHF
TGTGCCAGCAGCTTCGGACAGCCCAATTCACCCCTCCACTTT
>TRBV20-1|-|12|TRBJ2-5|few
CSASGAGQTQYF
TGCAGTGCTAGCGGGGCGGGTCAGACCCAGTACTTC
>TRBV20-1|-|14|TRBJ1-2|few
CSAREESTSNGYTF
TGCAGTGCTAGAGAAGAAAGTACTAGCAATGGCTACACCTTC
>TRBV24-1|TRBD2|18|TRBJ2-3|many
CATSDLGTSGESVDTQYF
TGTGCCACCAGTGATTTGGGGACTAGCGGGGAGTCAGTAGATACGCAGTATTTT
>TRBV6-6|-|12|TRBJ1-5|few
CASSYGRQPQHF
TGTGCCAGCAGTTACGGTAGACAGCCCCAGCATTTT
>TRBV5-6|-|12|TRBJ1-1|-
CARPTGNTEAFF
TGTGCCAGACCGACCGGGAACACTGAAGCTTTCTTT
>TRBV20-1|-|13|TRBJ1-1|few
CSAPGRGETEAFF
TGCAGTGCTCCCGGTAGAGGGGAGACTGAAGCTTTCTTT
>TRBV29-1|TRBD2|15|TRBJ2-1|few
CSVVFGLASYNEQFF
TGCAGCGTTGTGTTCGGACTAGCCTCCTACAATGAGCAGTTCTTC
>TRBV3-1|TRBD1|14|TRBJ1-2|-
CASSQSGTGFGYTF
TGTGCCAGCAGCCAAAGCGGGACAGGGTTTGGCTACACCTTC
>TRBV20-1|-|13|TRBJ2-5|-
CSARGGGKETQYF
TGCAGTGCTAGAGGAGGCGGTAAAGAGACCCAGTACTTC
>TRBV19|-|16|TRBJ1-4|-
CASSPNPGATNEKLFF
TGTGCCAGTAGTCCAAACCCGGGGGCAACTAATGAAAAACTGTTTTTT
>TRBV6-5|-|14|TRBJ2-7|-
CASSYYGQRYEQYF
TGTGCCAGCAGTTACTACGGACAGCGTTACGAGCAGTACTTC